This is a list of T cell receptor beta chains from one sample in a study of cytomegalovirus exposure and HLA in healthy donors. Sequencing used immunoSEQ multiplex PCR; TCRdb keeps in-frame clones, though not all of them. The table has tens of thousands of clones, around 80% seen once. The sample was PBMCs. The receptors were gathered from a woman in her 40s in good health and CMV-seronegative. Each CDR3 is given with its conserved first and last residue. Each record gives: J gene, V gene, CDR3 protein.

>TRBJ2-6|TRBV5-1
CASSLSLSGANVLTF
>TRBJ1-5|TRBV7-8
CASSRRGGVEPQHF
>TRBJ2-3|TRBV13
CASSLASSGGVTDTQYF
>TRBJ1-1|TRBV7-9
CASSLSRGRGDTEAFF
>TRBJ2-5|TRBV29-1
CSVEDIGEQETQYF
>TRBJ2-5|TRBV9
CASSVGTAQETQYF
>TRBJ2-1|TRBV2
CASKPRLAPNYNEQFF
>TRBJ1-3|TRBV5-8
CASSLYQGENTIYF
>TRBJ1-1|TRBV11-1
CASRYRGDTEAFF
>TRBJ2-3|TRBV7-2
CASTTTPTTQYF
>TRBJ2-7|TRBV28
CASSSGASGPTYEQYF
>TRBJ2-1|TRBV12-2
CASRLHRRYNEQFF
>TRBJ2-5|TRBV5-8
CASSLIDWQETQYF
>TRBJ1-2|TRBV5-4
CASSLVDTPYGYTF
>TRBJ2-3|TRBV6-5
CASSQRVSDTQYF
>TRBJ2-2|TRBV10-3
CAISDGALAGGPRTGELFF
>TRBJ1-1|TRBV19
CASSTDRTLNTEAFF
>TRBJ1-2|TRBV7-2
CASSFVPGQAPGYGYTF
>TRBJ1-1|TRBV19
CASCTGPGTGVGRAFF
>TRBJ1-4|TRBV5-1
CASSFGQGKDEKLFF
>TRBJ2-7|TRBV28
CASTTGSPYEQYF
>TRBJ1-1|TRBV14
CASSEPSPGTGRTEAFF
>TRBJ1-2|TRBV28
CASRGWGYNYGYTF
>TRBJ2-1|TRBV18
CASSPYAGEYNEQFF
>TRBJ1-1|TRBV4-3
CASSQDWQGLFPEAFF
>TRBJ1-5|TRBV6-6
CASSYSDSRNQPQHF
>TRBJ2-1|TRBV9
CASSFDRPYNEQFF
>TRBJ2-1|TRBV5-4
CASSLMGGGYNEQFF
>TRBJ2-1|TRBV4-2
CASSHTSQGGNEQFF
>TRBJ1-1|TRBV9
CASSVGLGGTEAFF
>TRBJ1-2|TRBV6-4
CASSDGRVGYTF
>TRBJ2-1|TRBV18
CASSPPGLTLYNEQFF
>TRBJ2-2|TRBV4-2
CASSQDQGTPSGELFF
>TRBJ1-1|TRBV11-1
CASTYTGNTEAFF
>TRBJ2-2|TRBV9
CASSVGTGANTGELFF